The clone carrying this T cell receptor beta chain was observed once. The trim removed 5 bases at V and 4 bases at J, leaving 7 bases unmatched. Germline values: CDR1 DFQATT, CDR2 SNEGSKA (reference sequence). The CDR3 has 13 residues. This specimen comes from a study of tumor-infiltrating lymphocytes in primary liver carcinoma. Across the whole study: Resecting the tumor surgically was how the patients' primary liver carcinoma was treated. Patients of both sexes were 30 to 69 years old.

The investigators made TCR beta cDNA from about 500 ng total RNA, using a constant-region primer. Libraries covering TCR beta were generated through three nested multiplex PCR rounds (using a slightly modified ARM-PCR). It was with TRBV1-TRBV30 forward primers and a C-beta reverse primer that the first two PCR rounds were run, at roughly 10 cycles each. TCRdb reprocessed the multiplex PCR reads with MiXCR, giving one entry per CDR3 protein. The table has 300,000 to 350,000 distinct CDR3 sequences, about two thirds seen once; the top ten hold about 6.3%. Unsorted whole blood yielded blood RNA, and germline DNA was extracted as well. The patients carried chronic HBV infection and had received no treatment. Preoperatively, peripheral blood was drawn, four milliliters in total.

The source material was peripheral blood. The rearrangement links TRBV20-1 to TRBJ1-2; 7 bases line up with TRBD1. This clonotype originated in a man between 35 and 55 years old with primary liver carcinoma and hepatitis B virus infection. DNA of the CDR3: TGCAGTGCTGAGGGCCGGACAGGCTATGGCTACACCTTC. It yields the protein CSAEGRTGYGYTF.